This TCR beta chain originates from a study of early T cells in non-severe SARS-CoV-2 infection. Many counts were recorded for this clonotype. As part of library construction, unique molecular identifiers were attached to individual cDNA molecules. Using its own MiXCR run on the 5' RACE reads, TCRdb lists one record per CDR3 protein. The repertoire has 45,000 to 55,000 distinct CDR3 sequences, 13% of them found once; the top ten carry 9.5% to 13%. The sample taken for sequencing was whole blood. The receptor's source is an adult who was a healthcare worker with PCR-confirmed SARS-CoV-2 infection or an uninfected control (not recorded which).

The CDR3 DNA follows: TGTGCCAGCAGGAAAGGGTTCTCCTACGAGCAGTACTTC. This translates into CASRKGFSYEQYF. The genes are TRBV5-6 and TRBJ2-7; D gene unclear. The CDR3 runs to 13 residues. Trimming removed 5 bases from V and 0 bases from J, with 9 bases in between. The germline V gene has CDR1 SGHDT and CDR2 YYEEEE.